The 10 T cell receptor beta chains presented below share a single source sample, sequenced in a study of CD8 T cells in Susac syndrome. Reverse transcription of about 0.5 to 1 ug RNA was carried out with random hexamers. TCRdb reprocessed the immunoSEQ multiplex PCR reads with MiXCR, giving one entry per CDR3 protein. This sample has hundreds of thousands of distinct CDR3 sequences, with about 96% found just once. What was sequenced was CD4+ T cells from PBMCs. The receptor source for this set is a human donor with Susac syndrome.

This clonotype was seen a single time. The genes are TRBV19 and TRBJ2-7, with D possibly TRBD1 on 5 matching bases. Trimming removed 4 bases from V and 2 bases from J, with 15 bases in between. CDR1 is LNHDA and CDR2 is SQIVND in the germline V gene (reference sequence). This CDR3 has 15 residues. The CDR3 DNA reads TGTGCCAGTAGTACCCCGCAGGGTACGACCTACGAGCAGTACTTC. Protein sequence: CASSTPQGTTYEQYF.

This clonotype has more than one count but fewer than ten. The chain is built from TRBV18 and TRBJ1-2; maybe TRBD1 (5 bases). With 3 bases removed from V and 5 bases from J, the gap between germline ends came to 7 bases. The CDR3 runs 12 residues. Germline V lookup: CDR1 KGHSH, CDR2 LQKENI. The CDR3 sequence is CASSPDSYGYTF. DNA of the CDR3: TGTGCCAGCTCACCCGACAGTTATGGCTACACCTTC.

This clonotype has only one observation. The rearrangement uses TRBV28 and TRBJ2-1, with 7 bases that match TRBD1. Germline CDR1 is MDHEN and CDR2 is SYDVKM. This CDR3 has 15 residues. V shed 5 bases and J 6 bases; nucleotides not matched to a gene: 10. In DNA form, the CDR3 reads TGTGCCAGCAGTATCGGCCCAACAGGGGTCAATGAGCAGTTCTTC. This codes for CASSIGPTGVNEQFF.

The V and J genes are TRBV15 and TRBJ2-1, with 7 bases identical to TRBD2. Per germline, CDR1 LNHNV and CDR2 YYDKDF (reference sequence). The CDR3 contains 15 residues. V shed 1 base, J shed 2 bases, and the junction held 2 bases outside the gene matches. The CDR3 sequence: CATSRAAGAYNEQFF. The CDR3 DNA reads as TGTGCCACCAGCAGAGCGGCGGGAGCCTACAATGAGCAGTTCTTC.

The J gene is TRBJ1-2, the V gene TRBV28; a possible D gene is TRBD1 (6 bases). CDR1 MDHEN and CDR2 SYDVKM come from the germline V gene. Trimming stripped 7 bases from V and 4 bases from J, with 16 bases between. CDR3 size: 14 residues. In DNA, the CDR3 is TGTGCCAGCACCACCACGCAGGGGACCTATGGCTACACCTTC. It yields the protein CASTTTQGTYGYTF.

The V gene is TRBV28, the J gene TRBJ2-5; D gene uncertain. With 3 bases removed from V and 4 bases from J, the gap between germline ends came to 12 bases. The CDR3 is 14 residues long. Germline lookup yields CDR1 MDHEN and CDR2 SYDVKM. CDR3 in amino acids: CASSFHVSRETQYF. In nucleotides, the CDR3 is TGTGCCAGCAGTTTTCATGTGTCCCGAGAGACCCAGTACTTC.

V and J are TRBV30 and TRBJ1-2, with D hard to call. CDR1 is GTSNPN, CDR2 SVGIG, per germline (reference sequence). The length of the CDR3 is 12 residues. Trimming cost V 1 base and J 4 bases, with 7 bases left between them. The CDR3 loop reads CAWSDSGYGYTF. CDR3 bases: TGTGCCTGGAGTGATAGTGGCTATGGCTACACCTTC.

The J gene is TRBJ2-3, the V gene TRBV12-3 or TRBV12-4; 8 bases fit TRBD1. Trimming removed 3 bases from V and 2 bases from J; junction bases left unmatched: 7. This CDR3 is built from 16 residues. DNA for the CDR3: TGTGCCAGCAGTTTTACCGGGACAGGAAACACAGATACGCAGTATTTT. Protein: CASSFTGTGNTDTQYF.

The rearrangement links TRBV7-6 to TRBJ2-2; 8 nucleotides line up with TRBD1. The CDR3 runs to 16 residues. The J segment lost 5 bases and the V segment lost 0 bases, leaving 5 bases of the junction unmatched. Germline CDR1 and CDR2: SGHVS and FNYEAQ. The CDR3 protein is CASSLADRVMTGELFF. CDR3 sequence (DNA): TGTGCCAGCAGCTTAGCGGACAGGGTCATGACCGGGGAGCTGTTTTTT. The whole variable domain, filled in from reference TRBV7-6 and TRBJ2-2, reads GAGVSQSPRYKVTKRGQDVALRCDPISGHVSLYWYRQALGQGPEFLTYFNYEAQQDKSGLPNDRFSAERPEGSISTLTIQRTEQRDSAMYRCASSLADRVMTGELFFGEGSRLTVL.

In DNA, the CDR3 is TGTGCCAGCAGCTTGGCCCGAGGGTTGAACACTGAAGCTTTCTTT. Its translation is CASSLARGLNTEAFF. The chain couples TRBV5-4 to TRBJ1-1; D gene uncertain. The V gene's germline CDR1 is SGHNT and CDR2 YYREEE (reference sequence). V lost 0 bases and J lost 0, with 9 bases in between. The CDR3 runs to 15 residues.